One and the same sample provided the 4 T cell receptor beta chains below, sequenced in a study of blood T cell repertoires in COVID-19. Repertoires were generated with immunoSEQ multiplex PCR, while TCRdb's copy carries only in-frame clones and drops some. The sample yields approximately 200,000 clones, about four fifths seen once. The sample was peripheral blood. These receptors were collected from a woman aged 80 or older with acute or convalescent COVID-19.

The chain carries TRBV2 and TRBJ1-5; D gene ambiguous. This CDR3 has 12 residues. Germline V gives CDR1 SNHLY, CDR2 FYNNEI. V lost 8 bases and J lost 1, with 6 bases in between. As DNA, the CDR3 is TGTGCCAGCTCGGGAAGCAATCAGCCCCAGCATTTT. This codes for CASSGSNQPQHF.

CDR3 nucleotides: TGTGCCAGCTCACTCCTGACGACTAGCGGGACCCTGAACCAAGAGACCCAGTACTTC. As protein: CASSLLTTSGTLNQETQYF. The V and J genes are TRBV18 and TRBJ2-5; TRBD2 matches 11 bases. Trimming cost V 4 bases and J 0 bases; bases outside gene matches: 13. CDR3 length: 19 amino acids. Germline V gene lookup returns CDR1 KGHSH and CDR2 LQKENI.

The chain couples TRBV28 to TRBJ1-2; D unresolved. Per the germline V gene, CDR1 is MDHEN and CDR2 is SYDVKM. Trimming left V 6 bases short and J 0 bases short, with 11 bases between. This CDR3 region has 14 residues. The CDR3 DNA sequence: TGTGCCAGCAGCCCGCCCAGGCCTAACTATGGCTACACCTTC. Its protein product is CASSPPRPNYGYTF.

The gene calls are TRBV12-3 or TRBV12-4 and TRBJ1-5; possible D gene TRBD1, 6 bases. Trimming took 5 bases from V and 11 from J, leaving 13 bases between them. The CDR3 sequence is 12 residues long. The CDR3 nucleotides are TGTGCCAGCAGTAAAGGGGGGAGGGCCCAGCATTTT. Its translation is CASSKGGRAQHF.